Each of the 13 T cell receptor beta chains below was sequenced from the same sample in a study of cytomegalovirus exposure and HLA in healthy donors. Vbeta (60) and Jbeta (13) primers were used in the PCR. Repertoires were generated with immunoSEQ multiplex PCR, while TCRdb's copy carries only in-frame clones and drops some. The sample lists 150,000 to 250,000 clones; 65% to 85% were seen once. Source material: PBMCs. Receptors originate from a boy aged 2 to 10 in good health and CMV-seronegative.

This sequence joins TRBV27 and TRBJ2-7, with 8 bases matching TRBD1. This CDR3 is 15 amino acids long. V was clipped by 5 bases and J by 2 bases; unmatched bases: 8. Germline-derived CDR1 and CDR2 are MNHEY and SMNVEV (reference sequence). CDR3 sequence reads: CASSLGQGYAYEQYF. CDR3 bases: TGTGCCAGCAGTCTCGGACAGGGCTACGCCTACGAGCAGTACTTC.

The chain uses TRBV11-2 and TRBJ2-7; the D gene is possibly TRBD1 (5 bases). CDR1 and CDR2 (germline): SGHAT, FQNNGV. Trimming stripped 1 base from V and 0 bases from J, with 16 bases between. This CDR3 is built from 17 residues. CDR3 region: CASSLGVGADSSYEQYF. The DNA of the CDR3 is TGTGCCAGCAGCTTAGGAGTTGGGGCTGATAGCTCCTACGAGCAGTACTTC.

Remarks on this clone: One end of the junction is discordant with germline, which a read error may explain. The chain links TRBV5-1 to TRBJ1-2; D remains unclear. The CDR3 is 13 residues long. Germline CDR1 reads SGHRS; CDR2 reads YFSETQ. The CDR3 DNA reads TGCGTCAGCAGCTTCCCCTCGTACTATGGCTACACCTTC. Translation: CVSSFPSYYGYTF.

To note about this clone: Other DNA sequences within the sample encode an identical CDR3. The V and J genes are TRBV4-3 and TRBJ1-1; D uncertain. Between the trimmed V and J ends, which lost 1 base and 1 base, there was a span of 4 bases. Germline CDR1 LGHNA, CDR2 YSLEER. The CDR3 loop spans 13 amino acids. Written as DNA, the CDR3 is TGCGCCAGCAGCCAAGGACAGAACACTGAAGCTTTCTTT. It yields the protein CASSQGQNTEAFF.

The chain recombines TRBV5-8 with TRBJ1-5; D gene ambiguous. CDR1 is SGHTS and CDR2 is YDEGEE in the germline V gene. The V end lost 0 bases, the J end lost 5 bases, and 6 bases lay between the germline ends. The CDR3 consists of 13 residues. The CDR3 DNA follows: TGTGCCAGCAGCTTGGACGGGTATCAGCCCCAGCATTTT. This gives the protein CASSLDGYQPQHF.

The V call is TRBV7-6, the J call TRBJ2-3; the match to TRBD1 covers 7 bases. CDR3 length: 16 residues. J gave up 3 bases and V 3 bases, and 9 bases lay outside the gene matches. Germline-derived CDR1 and CDR2 are SGHVS and FNYEAQ. Written as DNA, the CDR3 is TGTGCCAGCAGCTTTATTCGACAGGGCGGTACAGATACGCAGTATTTT. Residues: CASSFIRQGGTDTQYF.

This clone was recorded only once. This chain links TRBV11-2 with TRBJ2-5, with 11 nucleotides matching TRBD2. V was clipped by 5 bases and J by 2 bases; unmatched bases: 1. The CDR3 loop spans 14 amino acids. Germline loops: CDR1 SGHAT, CDR2 FQNNGV. The CDR3 region has the DNA TGTGCCAGCAGCCGGACTAGCGGGCAAGAGACCCAGTACTTC. Its protein product is CASSRTSGQETQYF.

The chain recombines TRBV7-9 with TRBJ2-3; 8 nucleotides line up with TRBD1. The germline CDR1 and CDR2 sequences are SEHNR and FQNEAQ (reference sequence). CDR3 size: 16 residues. Losses at the gene ends were 4 bases for V and 2 bases for J; bases not matched to a gene: 8. In nucleotides, the CDR3 is TGTGCCAGCAGCTCTCTGGGGGGACAGGACACAGATACGCAGTATTTT. Amino acid sequence: CASSSLGGQDTDTQYF.

This chain uses TRBV18 with TRBJ1-6; 8 bases fit TRBD1. The CDR3 is 18 residues long. The V gene end was trimmed by 3 bases and the J gene end by 6 bases; junction bases not matched to a gene: 13. Germline-derived CDR1 and CDR2 are KGHSH and LQKENI. This chain's CDR3 is CASSPRTPTGDANSPLHF. Written as DNA, the CDR3 is TGTGCCAGCTCACCCCGAACCCCGACAGGGGATGCTAATTCACCCCTCCACTTT.

This clone showed up just once. The gene calls are TRBV13 and TRBJ1-6; 7 bases align to TRBD1. The CDR3 is 14 residues long. In germline, CDR1 is PRHDT, CDR2 FYEKMQ (reference sequence). The V segment lost 2 bases and the J segment 9 bases; nucleotides outside the gene matches: 4. The CDR3 loop is CASSLRDSRSPLHF. The CDR3 region has the DNA TGTGCCAGCAGCTTAAGGGACAGTCGTTCACCCCTCCACTTT.

This chain connects TRBV7-2 to TRBJ2-3, with D perhaps matching TRBD2 (5 bases). The CDR3 has 15 residues. With 2 bases removed from V and 2 bases from J, the gap between germline ends came to 11 bases. Looked up from germline, CDR1 is SGHTA and CDR2 is FQGNSA. CDR3 sequence reads: CASSLLAIPTDTQYF. As DNA, the CDR3 is TGTGCCAGCAGCTTACTAGCTATTCCCACAGATACGCAGTATTTT.

J is TRBJ1-1 and V is TRBV9; no reliable D call. Germline V gene data show CDR1 as SGDLS and CDR2 as YYNGEE. The CDR3 covers 16 residues. V gave up 4 bases and J gave up 8 bases, with 24 bases separating them. The CDR3 protein is CASSPERPSLGREAFF. CDR3 coding DNA: TGTGCCAGCAGCCCTGAGAGGCCCAGCCTTGGCCGAGAAGCTTTCTTT.

CDR3 in DNA: TGTGCCAGCAGCCAGTCGCAGTTTCGCTCTGGAAACACCATATATTTT. It yields the protein CASSQSQFRSGNTIYF. The chain combines TRBV7-9 with TRBJ1-3; D remains ambiguous. CDR1 and CDR2 from the germline V gene are SEHNR and FQNEAQ (reference sequence). This CDR3 is built from 16 residues. Trimming cost V 5 bases and J 0 bases, with 14 bases left between them. Full variable domain (missing parts from reference TRBV7-9 and TRBJ1-3): DTGVSQNPRHKITKRGQNVTFRCDPISEHNRLYWYRQTLGQGPEFLTYFQNEAQLEKSRLLSDRFSAERPKGSFSTLEIQRTEQGDSAMYLCASSQSQFRSGNTIYFGEGSWLTVV.